A selection of T cell receptor beta chains follows, all from one sample in a study of T cell repertoires in cytomegalovirus infection. For these TCRs, the target antigens are not known. TCRdb re-analysed the reads in MiXCR, keeping a single row per CDR3 protein. The data hold some 920,000 distinct CDR3 sequences, with roughly 31% observed a single time. Sequencing used cultured CD8+ T cells from PBMCs, obtained from culture after CMV antigen stimulation. These receptors came from a human donor in good health (CMV status not recorded). Some clones in this sample may be carry-over from other donors' samples. CDR3s include the opening cysteine and the closing phenylalanine or tryptophan. Fields, in order: V gene, J gene, D gene, clone size, CDR3 DNA, CDR3 protein. A D gene is named only where the DNA matches it firmly. Rows give clone size only sometimes, using once, few, many, or a class for an expanded clone.

v_call: TRBV7-9; j_call: TRBJ2-1; d_call: .; clone_size: .; cdr3_nt: TGTGCCAGCAGCCTCCCAACTGAGTTTGTTGAGCAGTTCTTC; cdr3_aa: CASSLPTEFVEQFF
v_call: TRBV12-3/TRBV12-4; j_call: TRBJ2-1; d_call: .; clone_size: few; cdr3_nt: TGTGCCAGCACTGGGACGGGGGCCAACAATGAGCAGTTCTTC; cdr3_aa: CASTGTGANNEQFF
v_call: TRBV7-9; j_call: TRBJ1-2; d_call: .; clone_size: .; cdr3_nt: TGTGCCAGCAGCGGCGCGAGTTCGAACTATGGCTACACCTTC; cdr3_aa: CASSGASSNYGYTF
v_call: TRBV25-1; j_call: TRBJ2-3; d_call: .; clone_size: .; cdr3_nt: TGTGCCAGCAGTGAATGGGTGGTCACAGATACGCAGTATTTT; cdr3_aa: CASSEWVVTDTQYF
v_call: TRBV10-3; j_call: TRBJ2-2; d_call: .; clone_size: .; cdr3_nt: TGTGCCATCAGTGATCAGAGGGTCTCGAACACCGGGGAGCTGTTTTTT; cdr3_aa: CAISDQRVSNTGELFF
v_call: TRBV7-2; j_call: TRBJ1-5; d_call: TRBD1; clone_size: .; cdr3_nt: TGTGCCAGCAGTCCTCGCAGTGGGACAGGGTCACAGCCCCAGCATTTT; cdr3_aa: CASSPRSGTGSQPQHF
v_call: TRBV6-1; j_call: TRBJ1-4; d_call: .; clone_size: .; cdr3_nt: TGTGCCAGCAGTGTTCCCGGGACGGTACATGAAAAACTGTTTTTT; cdr3_aa: CASSVPGTVHEKLFF
v_call: TRBV7-9; j_call: TRBJ2-7; d_call: .; clone_size: .; cdr3_nt: TGTGCCAGCAGCCCCCTCAGGAGGTCCTACGAGCAGTACTTC; cdr3_aa: CASSPLRRSYEQYF
v_call: TRBV7-3; j_call: TRBJ1-1; d_call: .; clone_size: few; cdr3_nt: TGTGCCAGCAGCACCGGGGGGAGGACTGAAGCTTTCTTT; cdr3_aa: CASSTGGRTEAFF
v_call: TRBV19; j_call: TRBJ2-1; d_call: .; clone_size: .; cdr3_nt: TGTGCCAGTAGTCCAGGGGGGACCCCTTCGGATGAGCAGTTCTTC; cdr3_aa: CASSPGGTPSDEQFF
v_call: TRBV4-1; j_call: TRBJ1-6; d_call: .; clone_size: few; cdr3_nt: TGCGCCAGCAGCCTCTGGGACGGGGGGAATTCACCCCTCCACTTT; cdr3_aa: CASSLWDGGNSPLHF
v_call: TRBV12-3/TRBV12-4; j_call: TRBJ2-7; d_call: .; clone_size: few; cdr3_nt: TGTGCCAGCAGTTTGTCCAGGATAAACGAGCAGTACTTC; cdr3_aa: CASSLSRINEQYF
v_call: TRBV15; j_call: TRBJ1-1; d_call: .; clone_size: many; cdr3_nt: TGTGCCACCGGGCCTTGGAGGCAGGGGAACACTGAAGCTTTCTTT; cdr3_aa: CATGPWRQGNTEAFF
v_call: TRBV27; j_call: TRBJ1-2; d_call: TRBD1; clone_size: many; cdr3_nt: TGTGCCAGCAGTTCACCCCCTGGGAGAGGGGGCAACTATGGCTACACCTTC; cdr3_aa: CASSSPPGRGGNYGYTF
v_call: TRBV7-9; j_call: TRBJ1-2; d_call: .; clone_size: few; cdr3_nt: TGTGCCAGCAGCTTAGTGGATTCGCGGTTTTCTAACTATGGCTACACCTTC; cdr3_aa: CASSLVDSRFSNYGYTF
v_call: TRBV3-1; j_call: TRBJ2-5; d_call: TRBD2; clone_size: few; cdr3_nt: TGTGCCAGCAGCCGTCCGGGGGGATACCAAGAGACCCAGTACTTC; cdr3_aa: CASSRPGGYQETQYF
v_call: TRBV6-5; j_call: TRBJ1-2; d_call: .; clone_size: few; cdr3_nt: TGTGCCAGCAGTTACAAGCTACAATCACCGGATGGCTACACCTTC; cdr3_aa: CASSYKLQSPDGYTF
v_call: TRBV27; j_call: TRBJ2-1; d_call: .; clone_size: many; cdr3_nt: TGTGCCAGCAGCTTAGGAGGGCTCGATGAGCAGTTCTTC; cdr3_aa: CASSLGGLDEQFF
v_call: TRBV6-5; j_call: TRBJ1-3; d_call: .; clone_size: few; cdr3_nt: TGTGCCAGCAGTTACGCGGCAGTTGGAAACACCATATATTTT; cdr3_aa: CASSYAAVGNTIYF
v_call: TRBV29-1; j_call: TRBJ2-2; d_call: TRBD2; clone_size: .; cdr3_nt: TGCAGCGGATCTAGCGGGGGCGGCGGGGAGCTGTTTTTT; cdr3_aa: CSGSSGGGGELFF
v_call: TRBV20-1; j_call: TRBJ1-1; d_call: .; clone_size: .; cdr3_nt: TGCAGTGCTAGACTGGGACTTAACACTGAAGCTTTCTTT; cdr3_aa: CSARLGLNTEAFF
v_call: TRBV28; j_call: TRBJ1-5; d_call: TRBD1; clone_size: once; cdr3_nt: TGTGCCAGCAGCCCCGAGACAGGGTATAGCAATCAGCCCCAGCATTTT; cdr3_aa: CASSPETGYSNQPQHF
v_call: TRBV11-3; j_call: TRBJ2-2; d_call: TRBD2; clone_size: .; cdr3_nt: TGTGCCAGCAGCCCTAGGGGGACTAGCGCTTCCGCCGTGGAGCTGTTTTTT; cdr3_aa: CASSPRGTSASAVELFF
v_call: TRBV24-1; j_call: TRBJ1-1; d_call: .; clone_size: once; cdr3_nt: TGTGCCACCAGTGATGGGTCTGAAGCTTTCTTT; cdr3_aa: CATSDGSEAFF
v_call: TRBV7-9; j_call: TRBJ2-1; d_call: TRBD2; clone_size: .; cdr3_nt: TGTGCCAGCAGCACAAGCGGGGGACCTACCTACAATGAGCAGTTCTTC; cdr3_aa: CASSTSGGPTYNEQFF
v_call: TRBV20-1; j_call: TRBJ1-4; d_call: TRBD1; clone_size: few; cdr3_nt: TGCAGTGCTCTGGACAGGACTAATGAAAAACTGTTTTTT; cdr3_aa: CSALDRTNEKLFF
v_call: TRBV7-9; j_call: TRBJ1-3; d_call: .; clone_size: .; cdr3_nt: TGTGCCAGCAGGTTTCAGGGGTTTGCCTCTGGAAACACCATATATTTT; cdr3_aa: CASRFQGFASGNTIYF
v_call: TRBV12-5; j_call: TRBJ1-3; d_call: .; clone_size: .; cdr3_nt: TGTGCTAGTGGTTTGGTACTTGATCGGGGAGCGGGAAACACCATATATTTT; cdr3_aa: CASGLVLDRGAGNTIYF
v_call: TRBV10-3; j_call: TRBJ2-1; d_call: .; clone_size: .; cdr3_nt: TGTGCCATCAGTATGGGACCTGACAATGAGCAGTTCTTC; cdr3_aa: CAISMGPDNEQFF
v_call: TRBV4-3; j_call: TRBJ2-2; d_call: .; clone_size: few; cdr3_nt: TGCGCCAGCAGCCAAGATAGGCCAGGGGATCCCACCGGGGAGCTGTTTTTT; cdr3_aa: CASSQDRPGDPTGELFF
v_call: TRBV27; j_call: TRBJ1-4; d_call: TRBD1; clone_size: .; cdr3_nt: TGTGCCAGCAGTCCCGGGACAGGGGGGCGGGTTAATGAAAAACTGTTTTTT; cdr3_aa: CASSPGTGGRVNEKLFF
v_call: TRBV15; j_call: TRBJ2-3; d_call: TRBD2; clone_size: .; cdr3_nt: TGTGCCACCAGCAGATGGCTAGCGGGCGCACGGGATACGCAGTATTTT; cdr3_aa: CATSRWLAGARDTQYF
v_call: TRBV7-8; j_call: TRBJ2-1; d_call: .; clone_size: few; cdr3_nt: TGTGCCAGCAGCTTAAAGGGCGTGATCACTGCTGAGCAGTTCTTC; cdr3_aa: CASSLKGVITAEQFF
v_call: TRBV3-1; j_call: TRBJ2-4; d_call: .; clone_size: few; cdr3_nt: TGTGCCAGCAGCCAAGGAGACAGATTAGCCAAAAACATTCAGTACTTC; cdr3_aa: CASSQGDRLAKNIQYF
v_call: TRBV19; j_call: TRBJ1-4; d_call: .; clone_size: .; cdr3_nt: TGTGCCAGTGAGGGGGAAAAACTGTTTTTT; cdr3_aa: CASEGEKLFF
v_call: TRBV15; j_call: TRBJ2-5; d_call: TRBD1; clone_size: .; cdr3_nt: TGTGCCACCAGCAGAAAGGGACAGAGAAAAGAGACCCAGTACTTC; cdr3_aa: CATSRKGQRKETQYF
v_call: TRBV4-1; j_call: TRBJ1-1; d_call: .; clone_size: .; cdr3_nt: TGCGCCAGCAGCCCATACAGCAACCTGAACACTGAAGCTTTCTTT; cdr3_aa: CASSPYSNLNTEAFF
v_call: TRBV6-1; j_call: TRBJ1-2; d_call: TRBD1; clone_size: few; cdr3_nt: TGTGCCAGCAGAGCCAGGGGGCCGACTATGGGCTACACCTTC; cdr3_aa: CASRARGPTMGYTF
v_call: TRBV19; j_call: TRBJ1-6; d_call: TRBD1; clone_size: .; cdr3_nt: TGTGCCAGTAGTATAGATCCGGGACAGAATTCACCCCTCCACTTT; cdr3_aa: CASSIDPGQNSPLHF
v_call: TRBV6-5; j_call: TRBJ2-2; d_call: .; clone_size: few; cdr3_nt: TGTGCCAGCACCTCGGGGGAGCTCGCATTCACCGGGGAGCTGTTTTTT; cdr3_aa: CASTSGELAFTGELFF
v_call: TRBV5-6; j_call: TRBJ1-1; d_call: .; clone_size: .; cdr3_nt: TGTGCCAGCAGCTTCCAGGGAATAAACACTGAAGCTTTCTTT; cdr3_aa: CASSFQGINTEAFF
v_call: TRBV15; j_call: TRBJ1-5; d_call: .; clone_size: .; cdr3_nt: TGTGCCACCAGCCCTGACAGGTTTAGCAATCAGCCCCAGCATTTT; cdr3_aa: CATSPDRFSNQPQHF
v_call: TRBV6-5; j_call: TRBJ1-1; d_call: .; clone_size: few; cdr3_nt: TGTGCCAGCAAAGCGTGGGGGACTGAAGCTTTCTTT; cdr3_aa: CASKAWGTEAFF
v_call: TRBV28; j_call: TRBJ2-5; d_call: .; clone_size: few; cdr3_nt: TGTGCCAGCAGTTCGACAGGGAGGCAAGAGACCCAGTACTTC; cdr3_aa: CASSSTGRQETQYF
v_call: TRBV12-3/TRBV12-4; j_call: TRBJ2-3; d_call: .; clone_size: .; cdr3_nt: TGTGCCAGCACCCCAAGGGGCACAGATACGCAGTATTTT; cdr3_aa: CASTPRGTDTQYF
v_call: TRBV14; j_call: TRBJ1-1; d_call: .; clone_size: .; cdr3_nt: TGTGCCAGCAGCCAAGGTAGGGGAGGAAGGTGGCACACTGAAGCTTTCTTT; cdr3_aa: CASSQGRGGRWHTEAFF
v_call: TRBV7-2; j_call: TRBJ2-1; d_call: TRBD1; clone_size: many; cdr3_nt: TGTGCCAGCAGCCCGGACAGGGCCCACAATGAGCAGTTCTTC; cdr3_aa: CASSPDRAHNEQFF
v_call: TRBV7-7; j_call: TRBJ2-1; d_call: .; clone_size: few; cdr3_nt: TGTGCTAGCAGCCCTGACAAGAACTCCTACAATGAGCAGTTCTTC; cdr3_aa: CASSPDKNSYNEQFF
v_call: TRBV12-3/TRBV12-4; j_call: TRBJ2-1; d_call: .; clone_size: .; cdr3_nt: TGTGCCAGCAGCTTACCCCGACGGGGTGAGCAGTTCTTC; cdr3_aa: CASSLPRRGEQFF
v_call: TRBV7-9; j_call: TRBJ2-5; d_call: TRBD2; clone_size: .; cdr3_nt: TGTGCCAGCAGCCCGGGACTAGCGGGGAGACACCAAGAGACCCAGTACTTC; cdr3_aa: CASSPGLAGRHQETQYF
v_call: TRBV4-2; j_call: TRBJ2-2; d_call: .; clone_size: few; cdr3_nt: TGTGCCAGCAGCCATCTCCAGGCCTCCACCGGGGAGCTGTTTTTT; cdr3_aa: CASSHLQASTGELFF
v_call: TRBV27; j_call: TRBJ1-2; d_call: .; clone_size: .; cdr3_nt: TGTGCCAGCAGACTAACGGGGGGCGGGGATGGCTACACCTTC; cdr3_aa: CASRLTGGGDGYTF
v_call: TRBV4-1; j_call: TRBJ2-3; d_call: TRBD2; clone_size: .; cdr3_nt: TGCGCCAGCAGCCAAGAATTAGCGGGGCTCACAGATACGCAGTATTTT; cdr3_aa: CASSQELAGLTDTQYF
v_call: TRBV6-2/TRBV6-3; j_call: TRBJ1-4; d_call: .; clone_size: .; cdr3_nt: TGTGCCAGCAGTTACTCCACCCGAGGACAGCCTAATGAAAAACTGTTTTTT; cdr3_aa: CASSYSTRGQPNEKLFF
v_call: TRBV7-9; j_call: TRBJ1-2; d_call: TRBD1; clone_size: .; cdr3_nt: TGTGCCAGCAGTCCGGGACAGGGGGCGTTCTATGGCTACACCTTC; cdr3_aa: CASSPGQGAFYGYTF
v_call: TRBV6-5; j_call: TRBJ1-1; d_call: TRBD1; clone_size: .; cdr3_nt: TGTGCCAGCAGTTTCCGGGACAGGGGATTAGGAGCTTTCTTT; cdr3_aa: CASSFRDRGLGAFF
v_call: TRBV7-6; j_call: TRBJ1-4; d_call: TRBD1; clone_size: few; cdr3_nt: TGTGCCGCCCGGACAGGAAAGGAAAAACTGTTTTTT; cdr3_aa: CAARTGKEKLFF
v_call: TRBV20-1; j_call: TRBJ2-1; d_call: TRBD2; clone_size: .; cdr3_nt: TGCAGTGCTAGCCCCCTAGCGGGGATCAATGAGCAGTTCTTC; cdr3_aa: CSASPLAGINEQFF
v_call: TRBV5-1; j_call: TRBJ2-1; d_call: TRBD2; clone_size: .; cdr3_nt: TGCGCCAGCAGCCCTGAGGGACTAGCGGGGGAGTCAGGGAATGAGCAGTTCTTC; cdr3_aa: CASSPEGLAGESGNEQFF
v_call: TRBV27; j_call: TRBJ2-4; d_call: .; clone_size: few; cdr3_nt: TGTGCCAGCAGTTCCCGTAGGGGGATTCAGTACTTC; cdr3_aa: CASSSRRGIQYF